The 27 T cell receptor beta chains below all came from one sample that was sequenced in a study of blood T cell repertoires in COVID-19. TCRdb's copy holds only in-frame clones and misses some; the assay was immunoSEQ multiplex PCR. The sample carries approximately 270,000 clones, roughly 88% recorded once. Sequencing was done on a sample of peripheral blood. The source of these receptors is a woman between 65 and 79 years old with acute or convalescent COVID-19.

The genes are TRBV2 and TRBJ1-3; no clear D gene. Looked up from germline, CDR1 is SNHLY and CDR2 is FYNNEI. This CDR3 contains 15 residues. V was shortened by 3 bases and J by 0 bases, with 9 bases between the two germline ends. The CDR3 protein is CASSERFPSGNTIYF. CDR3 in DNA: TGTGCCAGCAGTGAGCGCTTTCCCTCTGGAAACACCATATATTTT.

Details on this clone: Other DNA variants within this sample encode the same CDR3. This chain links TRBV5-6 with TRBJ1-2; D is unresolved. This CDR3 has 13 amino acids. CDR1 SGHDT and CDR2 YYEEEE come from the germline V gene. The germline V and J ends were trimmed by 2 bases and 6 bases, with 11 bases remaining between them. Here the CDR3 DNA reads TGTGCCAGCAGCTTTACTGGTCTCAATGGCTACACCTTC. Translation: CASSFTGLNGYTF.

This sequence joins TRBV4-2 and TRBJ1-4, with D unclear. The V end was cut by 4 bases, the J end by 5 bases, with 8 bases between. The CDR3 sequence is 13 residues long. Per the germline V gene, CDR1 is LGHNA and CDR2 is YNFKEQ. For the CDR3, the DNA is TGTGCCAGCAGCCCCCGGGAAAATGAAAAACTGTTTTTT. Translating it yields CASSPRENEKLFF.

This chain connects TRBV6-6 to TRBJ1-3; D remains ambiguous. V was clipped by 2 bases and J by 0 bases, with 8 bases between them. The CDR3 has 15 amino acids. Germline CDR1 reads MNHNY; CDR2 reads SVGAGI (reference sequence). CDR3 loop: CASSYGESSGNTIYF. The CDR3 bases are TGTGCCAGCAGTTACGGGGAGAGCTCTGGAAACACCATATATTTT.

This chain connects TRBV5-1 to TRBJ1-2, with 7 nucleotides matching TRBD1. V was pared by 6 bases and J by 7 bases, with 12 bases of the junction left unmatched. The CDR3 runs to 14 residues. The germline gives CDR1 SGHRS, CDR2 YFSETQ. The CDR3, as DNA: TGCGCCAGCACCACCGGGACAGCCCTATCTGGCTACACCTTC. Its translation: CASTTGTALSGYTF. Drawing the rest from reference TRBV5-1 and TRBJ1-2, the complete variable domain is KAGVTQTPRYLIKTRGQQVTLSCSPISGHRSVSWYQQTPGQGLQFLFEYFSETQRNKGNFPGRFSGRQFSNSRSEMNVSTLELGDSALYLCASTTGTALSGYTFGSGTRLTVV.

CDR3 bases: TGTGCCTGGAGTGTTTATACGGCCCCGGGGGGAGCTTTCTTT. It translates to CAWSVYTAPGGAFF. The genes are TRBV30 and TRBJ1-1; perhaps TRBD1 as D (5 bases). The germline V gene has CDR1 GTSNPN and CDR2 SVGIG (reference sequence). V lost 0 bases and J 10 bases, leaving 18 bases between the germline ends. The CDR3 is 14 amino acids. The variable domain in full, completed from reference TRBV30 and TRBJ1-1, reads SQTIHQWPATLVQPVGSPLSLECTVEGTSNPNLYWYRQAAGRGLQLLFYSVGIGQISSEVPQNLSASRPQDRQFILSSKKLLLSDSGFYLCAWSVYTAPGGAFFGQGTRLTVV.

This clone has a single count. CDR3 loop: CASSISGVDTQYF. CDR3 sequence (DNA): TGTGCCAGTAGTATCTCCGGGGTCGATACGCAGTATTTT. V and J are TRBV19 and TRBJ2-3, with D perhaps matching TRBD2 (5 bases). Germline-derived CDR1 and CDR2 are LNHDA and SQIVND (reference sequence). The CDR3 runs to 13 residues. V lost 3 bases, J lost 6 bases, and 10 bases lay in between. The whole variable domain, remainder taken from reference TRBV19 and TRBJ2-3, is DGGITQSPKYLFRKEGQNVTLSCEQNLNHDAMYWYRQDPGQGLRLIYYSQIVNDFQKGDIAEGYSVSREKKESFPLTVTSAQKNPTAFYLCASSISGVDTQYFGPGTRLTVL.

The chain employs TRBV3-1 (or the pseudogene TRBV3-2) and TRBJ1-4; D not certain. The V end was cut by 1 base, the J end by 8 bases, with 5 bases between. The CDR3 has 12 residues. Germline V gives CDR1 LGHDT, CDR2 YNNKEL (reference sequence). CDR3 amino acids: CASSQVKEKLFF. For the CDR3, the DNA is TGTGCCAGCAGCCAAGTAAAAGAAAAACTGTTTTTT.

This clone showed up just once. J is TRBJ1-2 and V is TRBV4-1, with D hard to call. Germline-derived CDR1 and CDR2 are MGHRA and YSYEKL. Trimming left V 0 bases short and J 4 bases short, with 12 bases between. The CDR3 runs to 15 residues. As DNA, the CDR3 is TGCGCCAGCAGCCAAGAACGGGGAGGCATCTATGGCTACACCTTC. It codes for CASSQERGGIYGYTF.

CDR3 bases: TGTGCCAGCGCCAAGACAGTCTCCGGGGAAAAACTGTTTTTT. Its protein product is CASAKTVSGEKLFF. The chain recombines TRBV18 with TRBJ1-4; maybe TRBD1 (5 bases). Trimming left V 8 bases short and J 8 bases short, with 18 bases between. In germline, CDR1 is KGHSH, CDR2 LQKENI. The CDR3 is made up of 14 amino acids.

This clone was detected once. This chain joins TRBV7-3 and TRBJ2-2; no definite D call. Germline loops: CDR1 SGHTA, CDR2 FQGTGA. V lost 3 bases to trimming and J lost 4 bases, with 3 bases between them. The CDR3 is 12 amino acids. In DNA, the CDR3 is TGTGCCAGCAGCTTCTCCACCGGGGAGCTGTTTTTT. Amino acids: CASSFSTGELFF.

This chain joins TRBV9 and TRBJ1-4; D is ambiguous. The length of the CDR3 is 14 residues. CDR1 and CDR2 from the germline V gene are SGDLS and YYNGEE. Trimming left V 5 bases short and J 8 bases short, with 16 bases between. Written as DNA, the CDR3 is TGTGCCAGCAGGGAACGGGAGGTTAGGGAAAAACTGTTTTTT. As protein: CASREREVREKLFF.

This clone occurred once. The genes are TRBV30 and TRBJ1-2; 12 nucleotides align to TRBD1. V dropped 4 bases and J dropped 8; count of bases not matched to a gene: 5. The V gene's germline CDR1 is GTSNPN and CDR2 SVGIG (reference sequence). This CDR3 region has 13 residues. DNA of the CDR3: TGTGCCTGGAATCCGGGACAGGGGGCGGGCTACACCTTC. Its translation: CAWNPGQGAGYTF.

This rearrangement joins TRBV6-5 to TRBJ1-6, with 7 bases that match TRBD1. Germline CDR1 MNHEY, CDR2 SVGAGI. The V gene end was trimmed by 6 bases and the J gene end by 4 bases; junction bases not matched to a gene: 3. This CDR3 region has 14 residues. This CDR3 is CASRDRSYNSPLHF. The CDR3 coding sequence is TGTGCCAGCAGGGACAGGTCTTATAATTCACCCCTCCACTTT.

DNA of the CDR3: TGTGCCACCTCCCAGGGACAAGAAGTCACTGAAGCTTTCTTT. Its translation: CATSQGQEVTEAFF. The gene calls are TRBV2 and TRBJ1-1; possible D gene TRBD1, 6 bases. Germline CDR1 reads SNHLY; CDR2 reads FYNNEI. The CDR3 extends over 14 amino acids. Trimming shortened V by 10 bases and J by 4 bases, and 19 bases separated the two germline ends.

This chain joins TRBV2 and TRBJ2-5; the D gene is possibly TRBD2 (6 bases). The germline V gene encodes CDR1 SNHLY and CDR2 FYNNEI. Deletions cut 6 bases from V and 2 bases from J, with 10 bases between. CDR3 length: 13 amino acids. CDR3 protein: CASSRDSQETQYF. The CDR3 nucleotides are TGTGCCAGCAGCCGGGACTCTCAAGAGACCCAGTACTTC.

Details on this clone: The same CDR3 can be traced to other DNA sequences in this sample. The chain uses TRBV4-1 and TRBJ2-7; possibly TRBD1 for D (7 bases). This CDR3 contains 13 residues. Germline V gene sequence: CDR1 MGHRA, CDR2 YSYEKL. V lost 4 bases, J lost 2 bases, and 9 bases lay in between. CDR3 residues: CASSRGTAYEQYF. CDR3 in DNA: TGCGCCAGCAGCCGCGGGACAGCCTACGAGCAGTACTTC.

This clone appeared once. The chain is built from TRBV6-5 and TRBJ1-6; 10 bases match TRBD1. This CDR3 comprises 14 residues. Germline V lookup: CDR1 MNHEY, CDR2 SVGAGI. V lost 9 bases to trimming and J lost 10 bases; unmatched junction nucleotides: 9. CDR3 bases: TGTGCCAGTTCCTTCGGGACAGGGGAATCACCCCTCCACTTT. Its protein product is CASSFGTGESPLHF.

The rearrangement joins TRBV5-4 to TRBJ1-1; 9 nucleotides line up with TRBD1. V lost 2 bases, J lost 4 bases, and 3 bases stayed unmatched. Germline-derived CDR1 and CDR2 are SGHNT and YYREEE (reference sequence). The CDR3 consists of 14 residues. CDR3 nucleotides: TGTGCCAGCAGCTTCGACAGGGGGACCACTGAAGCTTTCTTT. Its protein is CASSFDRGTTEAFF.

This clone appeared a single time. The chain joins TRBV30 to TRBJ1-4, with 7 bases that match TRBD1. This CDR3 comprises 14 residues. The germline CDR1 and CDR2 sequences are GTSNPN and SVGIG (reference sequence). J was trimmed by 7 bases and V by 2 bases; bases with no gene match: 7. CDR3 nucleotides: TGTGCCTGGAGTCTTGGGACAGCGGCTGAAAAACTGTTTTTT. Encoded protein: CAWSLGTAAEKLFF.

The chain combines TRBV7-2 with TRBJ1-1, with a weak D call TRBD1 (5 bases). The CDR3 sequence is 17 residues long. Germline CDR1 is SGHTA and CDR2 is FQGNSA. V lost 8 bases and J lost 3, with 25 bases in between. CDR3 residues: CASRWPTGGGMHTEAFF. The CDR3 DNA reads TGTGCCAGCCGATGGCCCACAGGCGGCGGTATGCACACTGAAGCTTTCTTT.

The CDR3 is CASSYAGREAFF. The CDR3 DNA sequence: TGTGCCAGCAGTTACGCGGGACGCGAAGCTTTCTTT. The rearrangement links TRBV6-2 or TRBV6-3 to TRBJ1-1; possibly TRBD1 for D (5 bases). The CDR3 loop spans 12 amino acids. Germline CDR1 MNHEY, CDR2 SVGEGT. Between the trimmed V and J ends, which lost 2 bases and 8 bases, there was a span of 9 bases.

J is TRBJ1-1 and V is TRBV2, with D possibly TRBD1 on 6 matching bases. The germline V gene encodes CDR1 SNHLY and CDR2 FYNNEI. The CDR3 totals 13 residues. Trimming removed 6 bases from V and 8 bases from J, with 16 bases in between. DNA for the CDR3: TGTGCCAGCAGCGAGGAGGGAGGGGGAGAAGCTTTCTTT. Protein sequence: CASSEEGGGEAFF. The full variable domain, rest sourced from reference TRBV2 and TRBJ1-1, is EPEVTQTPSHQVTQMGQEVILRCVPISNHLYFYWYRQILGQKVEFLVSFYNNEISEKSEIFDDQFSVERPDGSNFTLKIRSTKLEDSAMYFCASSEEGGGEAFFGQGTRLTVV.

V is TRBV7-9 and J is TRBJ2-2; the D gene is possibly TRBD2 (6 bases). CDR3 length: 17 amino acids. Trimming removed 3 bases from V and 0 bases from J, with 14 bases in between. CDR1 is SEHNR and CDR2 is FQNEAQ in the germline V gene (reference sequence). CDR3 sequence: CASSFGDFLANTGELFF. The CDR3, as DNA: TGTGCCAGCAGCTTCGGGGACTTTCTCGCGAACACCGGGGAGCTGTTTTTT. Combining the CDR3 with reference TRBV7-9 and TRBJ2-2 gives the whole variable domain DTGVSQNPRHKITKRGQNVTFRCDPISEHNRLYWYRQTLGQGPEFLTYFQNEAQLEKSRLLSDRFSAERPKGSFSTLEIQRTEQGDSAMYLCASSFGDFLANTGELFFGEGSRLTVL.

V gene TRBV5-1 combines with J gene TRBJ1-1; no reliable D call. The CDR3 length is 16 residues. Looked up from germline, CDR1 is SGHRS and CDR2 is YFSETQ. The germline V and J ends were trimmed by 4 bases and 1 base, with 17 bases remaining between them. The CDR3 DNA reads as TGCGCCAGCAGCCCCGCCCGAGGAGACCGGAACACTGAAGCTTTCTTT. It codes for CASSPARGDRNTEAFF.

The rearrangement joins TRBV3-1 (or the pseudogene TRBV3-2) to TRBJ2-7, with TRBD1 as a possible D gene (6 bases). V lost 7 bases, J lost 3 bases, and 13 bases lay in between. The CDR3 length is 13 residues. CDR1 is LGHDT and CDR2 is YNNKEL in the germline V gene (reference sequence). CDR3: CASKTRDNYEQYF. CDR3 nucleotides: TGTGCCAGCAAAACCCGGGACAACTACGAGCAGTACTTC.

The V and J genes are TRBV5-1 and TRBJ1-1, with D hard to call. CDR3 length equals 14 residues. Trimming took off 6 bases at V and 1 base at J, with 13 bases between the two ends. Looked up from germline, CDR1 is SGHRS and CDR2 is YFSETQ. The CDR3 sequence: CASMEGGANTEAFF. The CDR3 bases are TGCGCCAGCATGGAGGGAGGAGCGAACACTGAAGCTTTCTTT.